A single sample gave rise to the 30 T cell receptor beta chains below, sequenced in a study of regulatory T cells in long-lasting Graves disease. The TCR beta library used iRepertoire HTBI primers with Arm-PCR amplification of CDR3. Using its own MiXCR run on the multiplex PCR reads, TCRdb lists one record per CDR3 protein. Among 650,000 to 850,000 distinct CDR3 sequences, around 30% were seen once, and the ten largest hold around 42%. The time point here: persistent/refractory GD, antithyroid drugs over 5 years with positive TRAb. The TCR library was made from RNA extracted from PBMCs. The sample here was peripheral blood mononuclear cells (PBMCs), taken when the disease was refractory, from a patient treated with antithyroid drugs. These receptors originate from a female donor with Graves disease.

This clonotype appeared a few times. No conserved phenylalanine or tryptophan is present at the end of the CDR3, so a read error is the likely explanation. The chain recombines TRBV30 with TRBJ1-1; tentatively, D is TRBD1 (5 bases). The germline gives CDR1 GTSNPN, CDR2 SVGIG (reference sequence). The V end was cut by 0 bases, the J end by 0 bases, with 8 bases between. This CDR3 contains 14 residues. The CDR3 region has the DNA TGTGCCTGGAGTGTTCGACAGATGAACACTGAAGCTTTCCTT. It specifies CAWSVRQMNTEAFL.

This chain connects TRBV6-4 to TRBJ1-3; D gene ambiguous. V lost 7 bases and J lost 6, with 4 bases in between. Germline-derived CDR1 and CDR2 are MRHNA and SNTAGT. This CDR3 has 10 residues. Here the CDR3 DNA reads TGTGCCAGCAACCCAAACACCATATATTTT. Protein product: CASNPNTIYF.

The J gene is TRBJ1-2, the V gene TRBV12-3 or TRBV12-4, with D uncertain. The CDR3 covers 12 residues. Trimming left V 7 bases short and J 3 bases short, with 9 bases between. This CDR3 reads CASTPPDYGYTF. The CDR3 coding sequence is TGTGCCAGCACCCCGCCCGACTATGGCTACACCTTC.

This clonotype was found once. The rearrangement links TRBV29-1 to TRBJ2-7; D is unclear. Germline values: CDR1 SQVTM, CDR2 ANQGSEA. Trimming took 3 bases from V and 2 from J, leaving 11 bases between them. The CDR3 runs 13 residues. The CDR3 loop is CSVDQVGTYEQYF. In DNA, the CDR3 is TGCAGCGTTGATCAGGTCGGAACCTACGAGCAGTACTTC.

The rearrangement uses TRBV6-5 and TRBJ1-1; possible D gene TRBD1, 6 bases. Germline CDR1 is MNHEY and CDR2 is SVGAGI. The V and J ends lost 2 bases and 4 bases respectively, with 20 bases between them. The CDR3 is 17 residues long. Written as DNA, the CDR3 is TGTGCCAGCAGTTACGGGGGTGGGGGCTTAGGGGGCACTGAAGCTTTCTTT. Translating it yields CASSYGGGGLGGTEAFF.

V usage is TRBV29-1 and J usage is TRBJ1-2; no clear D. Trimming removed 6 bases from V and 2 bases from J, with 10 bases in between. Germline assignment: CDR1 SQVTM and CDR2 ANQGSEA. This CDR3 has 12 amino acids. CDR3 bases: TGCAGCGTCTTCCCGGGAAACTATGGCTACACCTTC. Translation: CSVFPGNYGYTF. Based on the CDR3 plus reference TRBV29-1 and TRBJ1-2, the full variable domain is SAVISQKPSRDICQRGTSLTIQCQVDSQVTMMFWYRQQPGQSLTLIATANQGSEATYESGFVIDKFPISRPNLTFSTLTVSNMSPEDSSIYLCSVFPGNYGYTFGSGTRLTVV.

The chain uses TRBV27 and TRBJ1-1, with a weak D call TRBD1 (6 bases). The CDR3 covers 16 residues. Trimming removed 6 bases from V and 1 base from J, with 18 bases in between. Germline-derived CDR1 and CDR2 are MNHEY and SMNVEV (reference sequence). Here the CDR3 reads CASSARAGDRNTEAFF. The CDR3 DNA is TGTGCCAGCAGCGCCCGCGCAGGGGACCGGAACACTGAAGCTTTCTTT.

This clonotype was counted a few times. This sequence joins TRBV20-1 and TRBJ2-2; D unclear. The CDR3 is 15 amino acids. Germline values: CDR1 DFQATT, CDR2 SNEGSKA (reference sequence). Trimming removed 6 bases from V and 4 bases from J, with 18 bases in between. DNA for the CDR3: TGCAGTGCCCAAAAGACTGATCGTTTCACCGGGGAGCTGTTTTTT. Amino acids: CSAQKTDRFTGELFF.

This clonotype was seen more than once but under ten times. The rearrangement joins TRBV7-2 to TRBJ2-2; the D gene could be TRBD1 or TRBD2 (5 bases each). Germline CDR1 SGHTA, CDR2 FQGNSA. The CDR3 has 17 amino acids. Deletions cut 5 bases from V and 8 bases from J, with 24 bases between. CDR3 bases: TGTGCCAGCAGCATATCCGGGACGGGACCTCAAAAAGGGGAGCTGTTTTTT. Translating it yields CASSISGTGPQKGELFF.

Points on this clonotype: Possible read error: a much larger clone is one base away. The chain carries TRBV12-3 or TRBV12-4 and TRBJ1-2; 7 bases fit TRBD1. The length of the CDR3 is 15 residues. After removal of 7 bases from V and 7 bases from J, the junction contained 15 bases not matched to a gene. The DNA for the CDR3 is TGTGCCAGCACCCAAATCGACAGGGTGATGGGTGGCTACACCTTC. It yields the protein CASTQIDRVMGGYTF.

Of note for this clonotype: This sequence may be a read error, since a much larger clone differs from it by one base. This rearrangement joins TRBV2 to TRBJ1-2; no reliable D call. V dropped 4 bases and J dropped 2 bases, with 11 bases sitting between them. This CDR3 spans 14 amino acids. Germline-derived CDR1 and CDR2 are SNHLY and FYNNEI. CDR3 nucleotides: TGTGCCAGCAGTGGGGATTTGGGGAACTATGGCTACACCTTC. Translating it yields CASSGDLGNYGYTF. Filled out from reference TRBV2 and TRBJ1-2, the complete variable domain reads EPEVTQTPSHQVTQMGQEVILRCVPISNHLYFYWYRQILGQKVEFLVSFYNNEISEKSEIFDDQFSVERPDGSNFTLKIRSTKLEDSAMYFCASSGDLGNYGYTFGSGTRLTVV.

This clonotype appeared a single time. The V and J genes are TRBV28 and TRBJ1-3; tentatively, D is TRBD1 (6 bases). This CDR3 has 15 amino acids. Trimming removed 3 bases at V and 2 bases at J, with 11 bases between. CDR1 is MDHEN and CDR2 is SYDVKM in the germline V gene. The CDR3 region has the DNA TGTGCCAGCAGTTTCAGGAGGGGGACTGGAAACACCATATATTTT. It yields the protein CASSFRRGTGNTIYF.

Notes on this clonotype: This CDR3 is missing its conserved last phenylalanine or tryptophan, likely due to a read error. V gene TRBV12-3 or TRBV12-4 combines with J gene TRBJ1-2, with D possibly matching TRBD1 (5 bases). This CDR3 spans 14 amino acids. Trimming took 2 bases from V and 5 from J, leaving 12 bases between them. The DNA for the CDR3 is TGTGCCAGCAGTTTATCGGGGGATAATTATGGCTACACCCTC. This translates into CASSLSGDNYGYTL.

This clonotype has more than one count but fewer than ten. The chain joins TRBV19 to TRBJ1-4; no clear D gene. The CDR3 is 14 residues long. Between the trimmed V and J ends, which lost 2 bases and 4 bases, there was a span of 8 bases. Germline V gene data show CDR1 as LNHDA and CDR2 as SQIVND (reference sequence). The CDR3 DNA reads as TGTGCCAGTAGTATATGGCCAAATAATGAAAAACTGTTTTTT. Its translation is CASSIWPNNEKLFF. Looking up the rest from reference TRBV19 and TRBJ1-4 gives the full variable domain: DGGITQSPKYLFRKEGQNVTLSCEQNLNHDAMYWYRQDPGQGLRLIYYSQIVNDFQKGDIAEGYSVSREKKESFPLTVTSAQKNPTAFYLCASSIWPNNEKLFFGSGTQLSVL.

The rearrangement uses TRBV10-3 and TRBJ2-7; weak D call: TRBD1 (6 bases). V lost 5 bases and J 6 bases, leaving 11 bases between the germline ends. Per the germline V gene, CDR1 is ENHRY and CDR2 is SYGVKD. The CDR3 runs 12 residues. The CDR3 is CAISTQGAEQYF. CDR3 DNA sequence: TGTGCCATCAGTACACAGGGAGCCGAGCAGTACTTC.

The V and J genes are TRBV5-1 and TRBJ2-5, with D possibly being TRBD1 (6 bases). V was cut by 1 base and J by 5 bases, with 15 bases left in between. Germline CDR1 and CDR2: SGHRS and YFSETQ. The CDR3 extends over 15 amino acids. The CDR3 reads CASSLSTGILETQYF. Written as DNA, the CDR3 is TGCGCCAGCAGCTTGTCAACAGGGATTTTGGAGACCCAGTACTTC.

The V call is TRBV27, the J call TRBJ2-7; 7 bases match TRBD1. J gave up 2 bases and V 5 bases, and 9 bases lay outside the gene matches. Germline CDR1 reads MNHEY; CDR2 reads SMNVEV (reference sequence). The CDR3 runs 15 residues. CDR3: CASSHLRDRTYEQYF. For the CDR3, the DNA is TGTGCCAGCAGTCACCTCCGGGACAGAACCTACGAGCAGTACTTC.

This clonotype was found many times. J is TRBJ1-5 and V is TRBV28; the match to TRBD1 covers 7 bases. The CDR3 loop spans 15 amino acids. V was clipped by 8 bases and J by 5 bases; unmatched bases: 12. Germline CDR1 MDHEN, CDR2 SYDVKM. The CDR3 sequence: CASRPQGEAYQPQHF. DNA for the CDR3: TGTGCCAGCCGCCCGCAGGGGGAGGCATATCAGCCCCAGCATTTT. The full variable domain, with the rest looked up from reference TRBV28 and TRBJ1-5, is DVKVTQSSRYLVKRTGEKVFLECVQDMDHENMFWYRQDPGLGLRLIYFSYDVKMKEKGDIPEGYSVSREKKERFSLILESASTNQTSMYLCASRPQGEAYQPQHFGDGTRLSIL.

This clonotype was detected a few times. This chain links TRBV7-2 with TRBJ1-1; D remains ambiguous. Trimming removed 1 base from V and 8 bases from J, with 11 bases in between. Germline V gene sequence: CDR1 SGHTA, CDR2 FQGNSA. The CDR3 totals 13 residues. In nucleotides, the CDR3 is TGTGCCAGCAGCTTAGGCCAGGAGGTAGAAGCTTTCTTT. It specifies CASSLGQEVEAFF. Together with reference TRBV7-2 and TRBJ1-1, the CDR3 gives the full variable domain: GAGVSQSPSNKVTEKGKDVELRCDPISGHTALYWYRQSLGQGLEFLIYFQGNSAPDKSGLPSDRFSAERTGGSVSTLTIQRTQQEDSAVYLCASSLGQEVEAFFGQGTRLTVV.

The CDR3 bases are TGTGCCAGCAGTACTAGCGGGGGGGTGTACGAGCAGTACTTC. Translated, it gives CASSTSGGVYEQYF. V usage is TRBV6-2 or TRBV6-3 and J usage is TRBJ2-7; 13 bases line up with TRBD2. This CDR3 is 14 amino acids long. J was trimmed by 4 bases and V by 5 bases; bases with no gene match: 2. Germline values: CDR1 MNHEY, CDR2 SVGEGT.

The rearrangement links TRBV5-1 to TRBJ1-3; 8 nucleotides line up with TRBD1. The CDR3 runs 13 residues. V gave up 4 bases and J gave up 7 bases; unmatched junction bases: 4. Germline V lookup: CDR1 SGHRS, CDR2 YFSETQ. Here the CDR3 reads CASSTSGGNTIYF. In DNA, the CDR3 is TGCGCCAGCAGCACCTCAGGGGGCAACACCATATATTTT. Full variable domain (outside the CDR3, taken from reference TRBV5-1 and TRBJ1-3): KAGVTQTPRYLIKTRGQQVTLSCSPISGHRSVSWYQQTPGQGLQFLFEYFSETQRNKGNFPGRFSGRQFSNSRSEMNVSTLELGDSALYLCASSTSGGNTIYFGEGSWLTVV.

The rearrangement joins TRBV7-9 to TRBJ2-5; TRBD2 matches at 12 bases. J lost 0 bases, V lost 4 bases, and 12 bases had no gene match. From germline, CDR1 is SEHNR and CDR2 FQNEAQ (reference sequence). This CDR3 region has 19 residues. In DNA, the CDR3 is TGTGCCAGCAGCTCCGGACTAGCGGGGCCAGAACCCGACCAAGAGACCCAGTACTTC. Translation: CASSSGLAGPEPDQETQYF.

The chain joins TRBV19 to TRBJ2-2; 12 bases match TRBD2. V lost 5 bases and J lost 4; bases outside the gene matches: 5. The CDR3 has 16 residues. Germline V lookup: CDR1 LNHDA, CDR2 SQIVND (reference sequence). In nucleotides, the CDR3 is TGTGCCAGTAGTCCGACTAGCGGGAGTCGCACCGGGGAGCTGTTTTTT. This translates into CASSPTSGSRTGELFF.

This clonotype was seen a handful of times. The chain joins TRBV19 to TRBJ2-5, with D maybe TRBD2 (5 bases). The CDR3 length is 14 residues. The ends were cut back, 9 bases at V and 3 bases at J, with 17 bases in the middle. The germline V gene encodes CDR1 LNHDA and CDR2 SQIVND (reference sequence). As DNA, the CDR3 is TGTGCCAGCAGCGGCCGGGGTTCCGAAGAGACCCAGTACTTC. It translates to CASSGRGSEETQYF. Based on the CDR3 plus reference TRBV19 and TRBJ2-5, the full variable domain is DGGITQSPKYLFRKEGQNVTLSCEQNLNHDAMYWYRQDPGQGLRLIYYSQIVNDFQKGDIAEGYSVSREKKESFPLTVTSAQKNPTAFYLCASSGRGSEETQYFGPGTRLLVL.

For this clonotype: Likely a read error: the CDR3 ends without its conserved phenylalanine or tryptophan. J is TRBJ2-7 and V is TRBV27, with D hard to call. CDR1 is MNHEY and CDR2 is SMNVEV in the germline V gene (reference sequence). The length of the CDR3 is 14 residues. V lost 2 bases, J lost 2 bases, and 10 bases lay in between. CDR3 in DNA: TGTGCCAGCAGTTTAAGGGTGAACGCCTACGAGCAGTACCTC. Translated: CASSLRVNAYEQYL.

In the case of this clonotype: This may be a read error: a much more frequent sequence differs by one nucleotide. V usage is TRBV6-2 or TRBV6-3 and J usage is TRBJ1-1; D remains unclear. The germline V gene has CDR1 MNHEY and CDR2 SVGEGT. This CDR3 comprises 16 residues. DNA for the CDR3: TGTGCCAGCAGTGAAAGGAAAGGGTCCATGAACACTGAAGCTCTCTTT. It specifies CASSERKGSMNTEALF.

This chain joins TRBV12-3 or TRBV12-4 and TRBJ1-2; a possible D gene is TRBD1 (6 bases). CDR3 length: 18 residues. V was shortened by 6 bases and J by 2 bases, with 25 bases between the two germline ends. CDR3 nucleotides: TGTGCCAGCAGATCAGGCGCGGGAGGGGGGATGTCAAACTATGGCTACACCTTC. Its translation is CASRSGAGGGMSNYGYTF.

There are a few counts of this clonotype. The chain links TRBV7-2 to TRBJ1-2; 12 positions match TRBD1. With 6 bases clipped from V and 7 bases from J, the junction kept 6 bases outside the gene matches. The germline V gene has CDR1 SGHTA and CDR2 FQGNSA. The CDR3 contains 14 residues. This CDR3 is CASRTGQGAGGYTF. In DNA, the CDR3 is TGTGCCAGCAGGACGGGACAGGGGGCAGGTGGCTACACCTTC.

The V call is TRBV4-1, the J call TRBJ1-2, with a tentative D call TRBD1 (5 bases). Germline V gene lookup returns CDR1 MGHRA and CDR2 YSYEKL. The CDR3 sequence is 14 residues long. V shed 5 bases and J shed 0 bases, with 10 bases lying between them. This chain's CDR3 is CASSGRTTNYGYTF. The CDR3 bases are TGCGCCAGCAGCGGACGGACAACTAACTATGGCTACACCTTC.

This chain connects TRBV18 to TRBJ2-2; D not resolved. Looked up from germline, CDR1 is KGHSH and CDR2 is LQKENI. The CDR3 loop spans 13 amino acids. Trimming left V 3 bases short and J 6 bases short, with 8 bases between. CDR3 region: CASSPDQPGELFF. CDR3 bases: TGTGCCAGCTCACCGGATCAGCCCGGGGAGCTGTTTTTT.